A single sample gave rise to the 6 T cell receptor beta chains below, sequenced in a study of regulatory T cells in long-lasting Graves disease. Arm-PCR of CDR3 regions and iRepertoire HTBI primers were used to build TCR beta libraries. MiXCR, applied by TCRdb to the multiplex PCR reads, yields one record per CDR3 protein. The table records hundreds of thousands of distinct CDR3 sequences, roughly 15% of them present only once. The time point here: newly diagnosed GD, antithyroid drugs for less than 3 months. With RNA extracted from PBMCs as input, the TCR library was made. This sample was also put to use in a study of T cells in Graves' hyperthyroidism and ophthalmopathy.

This material consisted of peripheral blood mononuclear cells (PBMCs), taken at new diagnosis, from a patient treated with antithyroid drugs. The receptors come from a woman younger than 45 with Graves disease.

This clonotype has more than one count but fewer than ten. The V gene is TRBV29-1, the J gene TRBJ2-3; D call uncertain. The germline V gene encodes CDR1 SQVTM and CDR2 ANQGSEA. Trimming cost V 3 bases and J 2 bases, with 24 bases left between them. There are 18 residues in the CDR3. The CDR3 spells CSVEIVGTVNYFTDTQYF. CDR3 DNA sequence: TGCAGCGTTGAGATTGTGGGAACCGTAAACTATTTCACAGATACGCAGTATTTT.

This clonotype occurred many times. The chain recombines TRBV12-3 or TRBV12-4 with TRBJ2-1; 14 bases are shared with TRBD2. The V segment lost 3 bases and the J segment 8 bases; nucleotides outside the gene matches: 9. This CDR3 contains 17 residues. Here the CDR3 reads CASSFRGTSGSPHEQFF. Written as DNA, the CDR3 is TGTGCCAGCAGTTTTCGAGGGACTAGCGGGAGTCCCCATGAGCAGTTCTTC.

This clonotype came up a few times. The J gene is TRBJ2-1, the V gene TRBV20-1; no clear D. CDR1 is DFQATT, CDR2 SNEGSKA, per germline (reference sequence). The CDR3 is 14 amino acids. V lost 3 bases to trimming and J lost 0 bases, with 9 bases between them. This chain's CDR3 is CSARLGSSYNEQFF. The CDR3 nucleotides are TGCAGTGCTAGGTTGGGAAGCTCCTACAATGAGCAGTTCTTC.

At least ten counts were recorded for this clonotype. The chain carries TRBV28 and TRBJ2-1; 7 bases map to TRBD2. This CDR3 has 15 residues. Germline-derived CDR1 and CDR2 are MDHEN and SYDVKM. V was clipped by 1 base and J by 7 bases; unmatched bases: 7. The CDR3 DNA follows: TGTGCCAGCAGTTTATTGCGGGAGATAAGGAATGAGCAGTTCTTC. Residues: CASSLLREIRNEQFF.

The J gene is TRBJ2-2, the V gene TRBV24-1; D not resolved. The CDR3 consists of 14 residues. Between the trimmed V and J ends, which lost 5 bases and 0 bases, there was a span of 6 bases. Germline values: CDR1 KGHDR, CDR2 SFDVKD. CDR3 nucleotide sequence: TGTGCCACCAGTGCCCACGCGAACACCGGGGAGCTGTTTTTT. Translation: CATSAHANTGELFF.

The chain uses TRBV7-6 and TRBJ2-3; a possible D gene is TRBD1 (5 bases). The V gene lost 4 bases and the J gene lost 1 base, with 15 bases spanning the gap. This CDR3 is 16 amino acids long. Germline V gene sequence: CDR1 SGHVS, CDR2 FNYEAQ. For the CDR3, the DNA is TGTGCCAGCAGCTCCAGGGTAGGGGTTGGCACAGATACGCAGTATTTT. Translated: CASSSRVGVGTDTQYF.